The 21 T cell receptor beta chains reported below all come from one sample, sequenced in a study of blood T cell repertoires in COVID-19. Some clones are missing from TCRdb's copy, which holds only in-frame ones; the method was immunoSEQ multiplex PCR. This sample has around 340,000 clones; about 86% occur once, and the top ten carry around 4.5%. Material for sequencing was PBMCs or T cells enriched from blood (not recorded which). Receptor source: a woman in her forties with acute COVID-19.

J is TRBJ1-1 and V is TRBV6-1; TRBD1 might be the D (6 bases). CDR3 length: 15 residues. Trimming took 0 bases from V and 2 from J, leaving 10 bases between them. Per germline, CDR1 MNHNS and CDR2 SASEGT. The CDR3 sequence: CASSEARTVNTEAFF. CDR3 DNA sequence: TGTGCCAGCAGTGAAGCAAGGACAGTTAACACTGAAGCTTTCTTT.

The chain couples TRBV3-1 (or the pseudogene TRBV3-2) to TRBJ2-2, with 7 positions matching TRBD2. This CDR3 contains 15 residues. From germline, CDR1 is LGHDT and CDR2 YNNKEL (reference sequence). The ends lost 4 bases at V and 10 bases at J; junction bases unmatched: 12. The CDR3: CASSPDGLVLEELFF. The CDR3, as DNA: TGTGCCAGCAGCCCTGATGGACTAGTCCTAGAGGAGCTGTTTTTT.

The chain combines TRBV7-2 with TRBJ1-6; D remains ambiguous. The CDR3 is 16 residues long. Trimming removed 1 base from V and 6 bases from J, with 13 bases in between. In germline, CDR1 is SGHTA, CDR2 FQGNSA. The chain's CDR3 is CASSLVWTGVNSPLHF. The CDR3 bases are TGTGCCAGCAGCTTAGTCTGGACGGGAGTTAATTCACCCCTCCACTTT.

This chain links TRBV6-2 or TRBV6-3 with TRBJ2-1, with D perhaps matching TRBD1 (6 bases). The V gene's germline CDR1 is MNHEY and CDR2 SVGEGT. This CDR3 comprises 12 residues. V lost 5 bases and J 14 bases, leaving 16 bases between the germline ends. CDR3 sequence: CASSQTRGLEFF. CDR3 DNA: TGTGCCAGCAGTCAAACCAGGGGTCTTGAGTTCTTC.

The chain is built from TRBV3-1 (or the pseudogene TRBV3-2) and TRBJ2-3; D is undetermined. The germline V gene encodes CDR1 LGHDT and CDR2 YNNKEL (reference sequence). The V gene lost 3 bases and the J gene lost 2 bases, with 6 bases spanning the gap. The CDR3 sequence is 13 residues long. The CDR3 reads CASSHLNTDTQYF. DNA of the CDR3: TGTGCCAGCAGCCACTTAAACACAGATACGCAGTATTTT.

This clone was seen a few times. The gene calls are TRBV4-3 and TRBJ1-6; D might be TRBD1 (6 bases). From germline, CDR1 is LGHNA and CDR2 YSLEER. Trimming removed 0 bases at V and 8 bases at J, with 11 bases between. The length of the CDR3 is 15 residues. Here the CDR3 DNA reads TGCGCCAGCAGCCAAGAAGGGGGGGAGCATTCACCCCTCCACTTT. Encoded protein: CASSQEGGEHSPLHF.

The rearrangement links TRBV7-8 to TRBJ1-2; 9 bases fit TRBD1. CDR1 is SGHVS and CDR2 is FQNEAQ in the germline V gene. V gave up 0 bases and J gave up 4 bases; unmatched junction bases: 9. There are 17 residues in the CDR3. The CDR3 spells CASSLALVTGGFYGYTF. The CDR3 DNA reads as TGTGCCAGCAGCTTAGCCTTGGTCACAGGGGGCTTCTATGGCTACACCTTC.

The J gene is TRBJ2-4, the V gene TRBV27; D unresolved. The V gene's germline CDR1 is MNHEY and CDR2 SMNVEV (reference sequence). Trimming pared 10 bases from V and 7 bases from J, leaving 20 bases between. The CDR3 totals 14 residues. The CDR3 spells CATAEIQRTNIQYF. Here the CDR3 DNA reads TGTGCCACCGCCGAAATACAGAGAACGAACATTCAGTACTTC.

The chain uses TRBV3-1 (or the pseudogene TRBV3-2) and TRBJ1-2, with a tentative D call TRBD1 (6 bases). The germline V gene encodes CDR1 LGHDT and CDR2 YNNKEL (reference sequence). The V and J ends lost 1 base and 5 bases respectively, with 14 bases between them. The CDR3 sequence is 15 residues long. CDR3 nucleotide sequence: TGTGCCAGCAGCCAAGGGGTCGGGACACCGTATGGCTACACCTTC. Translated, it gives CASSQGVGTPYGYTF.

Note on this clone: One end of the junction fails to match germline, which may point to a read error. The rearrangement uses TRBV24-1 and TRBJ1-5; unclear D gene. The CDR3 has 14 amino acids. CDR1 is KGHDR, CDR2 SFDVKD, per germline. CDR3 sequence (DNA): TGTGCCACCAGTGACGCCGAAAACAATCAACCCCAGCATTTT. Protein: CATSDAENNQPQHF.

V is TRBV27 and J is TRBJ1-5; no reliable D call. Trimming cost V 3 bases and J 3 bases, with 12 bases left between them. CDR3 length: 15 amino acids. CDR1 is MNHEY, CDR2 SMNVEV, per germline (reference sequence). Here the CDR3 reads CASSLGSTYNQPQHF. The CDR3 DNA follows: TGTGCCAGCAGTTTGGGCAGCACGTACAATCAGCCCCAGCATTTT.

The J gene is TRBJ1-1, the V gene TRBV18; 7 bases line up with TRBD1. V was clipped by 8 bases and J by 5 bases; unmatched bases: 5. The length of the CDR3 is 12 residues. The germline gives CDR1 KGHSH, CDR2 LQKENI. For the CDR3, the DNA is TGTGCCAGCACTACCAGGGGGACTGAAGCTTTCTTT. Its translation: CASTTRGTEAFF.

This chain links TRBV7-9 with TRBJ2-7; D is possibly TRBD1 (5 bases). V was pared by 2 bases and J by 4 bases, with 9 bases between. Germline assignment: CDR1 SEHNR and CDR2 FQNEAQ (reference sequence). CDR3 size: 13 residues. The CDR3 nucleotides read TGTGCCAGCAGCTTAAACAGGAATTACGAGCAGTACTTC. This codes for CASSLNRNYEQYF.

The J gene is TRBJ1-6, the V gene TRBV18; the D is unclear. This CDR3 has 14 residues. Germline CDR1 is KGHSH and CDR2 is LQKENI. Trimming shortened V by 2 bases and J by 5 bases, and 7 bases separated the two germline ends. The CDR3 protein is CASSPMEDNSPLHF. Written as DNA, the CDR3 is TGTGCCAGCTCACCAATGGAGGATAATTCACCCCTCCACTTT.

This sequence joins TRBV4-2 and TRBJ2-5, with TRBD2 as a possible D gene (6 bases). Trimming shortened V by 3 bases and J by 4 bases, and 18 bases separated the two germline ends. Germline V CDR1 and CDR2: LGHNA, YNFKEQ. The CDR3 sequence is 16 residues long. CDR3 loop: CASSHHGGTDPETQYF. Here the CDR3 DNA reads TGTGCCAGCAGCCACCACGGGGGAACCGACCCAGAGACCCAGTACTTC.

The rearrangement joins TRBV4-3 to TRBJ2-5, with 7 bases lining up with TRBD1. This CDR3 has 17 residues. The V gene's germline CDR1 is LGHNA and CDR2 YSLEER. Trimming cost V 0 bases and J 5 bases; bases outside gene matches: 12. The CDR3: CASSQDLTNRGGETQYF. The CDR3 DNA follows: TGCGCCAGCAGCCAAGACCTAACAAACAGGGGTGGGGAGACCCAGTACTTC.

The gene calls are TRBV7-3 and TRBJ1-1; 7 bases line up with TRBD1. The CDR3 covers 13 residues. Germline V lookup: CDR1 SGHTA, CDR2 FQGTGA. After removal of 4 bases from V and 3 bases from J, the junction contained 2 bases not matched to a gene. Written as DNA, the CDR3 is TGTGCCAGCAGCTCTGGGACAGACACTGAAGCTTTCTTT. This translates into CASSSGTDTEAFF.

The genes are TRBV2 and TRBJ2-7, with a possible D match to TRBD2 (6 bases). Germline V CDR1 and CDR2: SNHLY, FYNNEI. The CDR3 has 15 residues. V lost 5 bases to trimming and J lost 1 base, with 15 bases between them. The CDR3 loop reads CASSRTWGTSYEQYF. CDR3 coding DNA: TGTGCCAGCAGTCGTACATGGGGGACTTCCTACGAGCAGTACTTC.

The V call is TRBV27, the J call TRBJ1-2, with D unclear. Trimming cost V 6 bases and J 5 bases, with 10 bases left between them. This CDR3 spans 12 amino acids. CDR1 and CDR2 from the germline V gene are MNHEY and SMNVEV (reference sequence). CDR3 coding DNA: TGTGCCAGCAGCCCATCGGGATATGGCTACACCTTC. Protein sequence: CASSPSGYGYTF.

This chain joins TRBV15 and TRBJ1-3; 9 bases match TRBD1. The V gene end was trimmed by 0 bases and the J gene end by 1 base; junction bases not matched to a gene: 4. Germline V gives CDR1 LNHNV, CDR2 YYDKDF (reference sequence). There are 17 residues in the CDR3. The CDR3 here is CATSRDGQGRSGNTIYF. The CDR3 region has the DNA TGTGCCACCAGCAGAGACGGACAGGGGCGGTCTGGAAACACCATATATTTT.

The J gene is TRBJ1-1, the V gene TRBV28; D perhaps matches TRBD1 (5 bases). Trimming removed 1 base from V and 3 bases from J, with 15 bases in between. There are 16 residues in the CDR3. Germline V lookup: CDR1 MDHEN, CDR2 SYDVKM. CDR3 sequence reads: CASSLFKVRGDTEAFF. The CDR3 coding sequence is TGTGCCAGCAGTTTATTTAAGGTACGGGGGGACACTGAAGCTTTCTTT.